This T cell receptor beta chain was found in a study of HIV-infected patients and healthy controls (dated by TCRdb to the mid-2010s). Concerning the study at large: The study asked whether deep sequencing of the TCR repertoire from small blood samples of HIV patients could detect immune perturbation and reconstitution. Here is what the overall study found, with its caveats: HIV-infected repertoires showed significantly elevated mean Gini indices relative to controls, which possibly reflects oligoclonality. A major limit on how widely the findings apply, in the view of the authors, was that only sixteen HIV-infected individuals were processed. Differing numbers of distinct sequences in patients and controls hindered comparison, and size-matching assigned excessive weight to rare events in the HIV-infected data. Alpha-chain CDR3s from MAIT cells occurred at high frequency in healthy controls but were severely depleted in HIV+ repertoires. Compared with untreated HIV+ repertoires, healthy control repertoires had roughly threefold more distinct CDR3s and higher Shannon diversity. Size-matched repertoire data did not replicate the apparent post-therapy recovery of the Gini index in HIV-infected patients. Donor HLA types were not determined in the study. In the samples, alpha-beta chain pairing was left undetermined. The use of whole blood limited sequencing depth and precluded separation of the dynamics of distinct T-cell subpopulations. During therapy, HIV-associated CDR3s significantly decreased in frequency, while CMV-associated CDR3s did not change significantly, though most became more frequent. Significantly different mean usage between HIV-infected patients and controls was observed for eight alpha and eight beta V genes. The observed differences in diversity could not be explained by the slight differences in age and sex profiles between the study cohorts. Healthy controls shared more CDR3s between individuals than HIV+ patients, by Jaccard index and by count of highly shared sequences.

V sheds 7 bases and J sheds 4 bases, leaving 13 bases between their ends. The CDR3 runs 13 residues from the cysteine to the phenylalanine. Only the CDR3 portion is preserved as DNA: 39 bases, with reading frame beginning at the first base. Whole blood was used without cell fractionation, so all unsorted peripheral T cells were reflected in the repertoire. About ten uninfected healthy donors were sampled as controls, a few of whom were sampled twice roughly 3 months apart. An approximately 2.6 ml sample of peripheral blood was drawn into Tempus tubes for RNA extraction. Residual genomic DNA was removed with the TURBO-DNase kit and globin mRNA was depleted with GLOBINclear. Within its sample, this clonotype is medium-sized (0.01 to 0.1%). Its antigen is currently not known. Base qualities are not at hand, and no much larger clone is one base apart. Using SuperScript III with primers targeting the alpha and beta constant regions, 400 to 550 ng of RNA was reverse transcribed. Separate alpha and beta chain libraries were generated by chain-specific third strand synthesis with multiplexing indices. In the protocol, all rearrangements within a chain were amplified with a single primer pair so that primer bias was avoided, and molecular barcodes were added to each cDNA molecule. T4 RNA Ligase 1 joined purified cDNA to a 5' RACE adapter that carried a random hexamer and the SP2 sequencing primer site. The authors primed second strand synthesis from the SP2 site with Phusion polymerase and used slow temperature ramps to favor optimal annealing. Joined together, two random hexamer sequences that had both been added before amplification formed the 12-nucleotide barcode of each molecule. A brief initial PCR introduced P5 and P7 adapter elements together with a second index, and a roughly 25-cycle amplification PCR using P5s and P7 primers was subsequently performed. Libraries received 27 PCR cycles in total, were quantified on a Qubit, sized on a Bioanalyzer, and diluted to 4 nM. Normalized libraries were sequenced on an Illumina MiSeq with 2 x 250 paired-end kits. MinElute columns were the means by which the reverse transcription reactions were cleaned up, and the reactions were eluted into approximately 10 ul Tris-Cl. The adapter ligations were run for 20 to 25 hours at 16 degrees C, and AMPure XP beads at a 1:1 ratio were afterwards used to clean them. Under the source paper's analysis protocol: Demultiplexed FASTQ files were processed with a modified Decombinator that output V, J, insert and barcode information. Sequences that shared a barcode but differed from the dominant sequence were discarded as errors, and original cDNA molecules were estimated by counting barcodes clustered at Levenshtein distance 3. For downstream analyses, the R packages ineq, vegan, igraph and RCytoscape were used, along with IMGT nomenclature and CDR3 definitions. V gene usage was computed over distinct sequences, each TCR counted once to avoid skew from clonal expansion. Whenever two unique CDR3 amino acid sequences within a donor differed by a single Levenshtein edit, similarity networks linked them. Published HIV-specific CDR3s (around 83 alpha, 600 to 850 beta) and CMV-specific CDR3s (around 12 alpha, over 200 beta) were compiled and searched for in the repertoires. Random subsampling to size-matched repertoires demonstrated that the decreased diversity in patients did not result from their lower sequence numbers. TCRdb passed the public sequencing reads through fastp at Q25 and MiXCR, retaining productive beta sequences. Rows matching on CDR3 protein sequence are summarized as one entry with the most common DNA and genes. The V and J calls were not made by the authors but by TCRdb's processing. The sample contains about 10,000 distinct CDR3 sequences, over 7% of them found a single time. Approximately 6% of the sample comes from the top ten.

Sequenced material: blood. The TCR comes from an adult in good health. The rearranged segments are TRBV12-3 or TRBV12-4 and TRBJ1-2, and possibly TRBD1, on 5 matching bases. The CDR3 protein: CASTLQDGYGYTF. The DNA sequence is TGTGCCAGCACCCTACAGGACGGCTATGGCTACACCTTC.